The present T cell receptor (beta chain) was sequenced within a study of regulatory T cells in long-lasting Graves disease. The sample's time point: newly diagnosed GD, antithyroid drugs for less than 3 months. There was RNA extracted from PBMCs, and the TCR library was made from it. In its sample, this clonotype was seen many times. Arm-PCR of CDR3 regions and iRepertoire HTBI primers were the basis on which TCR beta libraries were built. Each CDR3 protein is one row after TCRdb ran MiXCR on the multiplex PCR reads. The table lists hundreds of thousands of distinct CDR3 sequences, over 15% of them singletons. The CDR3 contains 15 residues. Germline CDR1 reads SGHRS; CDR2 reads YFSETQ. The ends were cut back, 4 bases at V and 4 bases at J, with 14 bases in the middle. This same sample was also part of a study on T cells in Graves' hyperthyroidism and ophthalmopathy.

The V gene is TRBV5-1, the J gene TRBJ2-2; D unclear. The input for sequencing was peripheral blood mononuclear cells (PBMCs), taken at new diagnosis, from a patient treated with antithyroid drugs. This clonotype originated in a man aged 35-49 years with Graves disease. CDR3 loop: CASSGDGRSTGELFF. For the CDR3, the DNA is TGCGCCAGCAGCGGTGACGGACGGAGCACCGGGGAGCTGTTTTTT.